This T cell receptor (beta chain) was identified in a study of T cell responses to AZD1222 COVID-19 vaccine. Broader study findings: CD4 TCRs associated with vaccination spanned spike, dominating at 160-218 and 743-854. Clonal diversity may have been underestimated in mostly white British donors. Samples come after the peak T cell response, not at day 14.

With regard to this clone: The antigen remains undetermined.

Clones were read by immunoSEQ multiplex PCR, and TCRdb kept only the in-frame ones, dropping some. The table lists under 200,000 clones, more than 75% of them singletons, with about 24% in the top ten. V dropped 6 bases and J dropped 7 bases, with 15 bases sitting between them. Germline loops: CDR1 MDHEN, CDR2 SYDVKM. The CDR3 has 13 amino acids. This material consisted of peripheral blood, taken 28 days after the second AZD1222 dose. This clonotype was sampled from an adult who received the AZD1222 COVID-19 vaccine. V and J are TRBV28 and TRBJ2-5; maybe TRBD1 (6 bases). CDR3 nucleotides: TGTGCCAGCAGCACCGGACAGCCGCGGACCCAGTACTTC. Encoded protein: CASSTGQPRTQYF.